This is a list of T cell receptor beta chains from one sample in a study of cytomegalovirus exposure and HLA in healthy donors. TCRdb's table, derived via immunoSEQ multiplex PCR, lists solely in-frame clones and lacks some. The data hold some 120,000 clones, with around 67% observed a single time. The sequenced sample consisted of PBMCs. The receptor source for this set is a woman in her forties in good health and CMV-seronegative. The CDR3 runs from the conserved cysteine through the conserved F or W. D genes are given only for firm matches. Not all rows give a size; the values are once, few, many and, for expanded clones, a class.

J: TRBJ2-3; V: TRBV6-1; D: -; size: few; DNA: TGTGCCAGCAGCCTTAGGGAGACAGATACGCAGTATTTT; CDR3: CASSLRETDTQYF
J: TRBJ1-1; V: TRBV28; D: -; size: -; DNA: TGTGCCAGCAGTCCCTCTGCCACGAGGAACACTGAAGCTTTCTTT; CDR3: CASSPSATRNTEAFF
J: TRBJ2-1; V: TRBV5-1; D: -; size: few; DNA: TGCGCCAGCAGCTTGGAGGGGCCTAACTTTGATGAGCAGTTCTTC; CDR3: CASSLEGPNFDEQFF
J: TRBJ2-1; V: TRBV7-8; D: -; size: -; DNA: TGTGCCAGCAGCTTAGGAGCTAGGGAGCAGTTCTTC; CDR3: CASSLGAREQFF
J: TRBJ1-2; V: TRBV5-1; D: -; size: -; DNA: TGCGCCAGCAGCCCGACAGGAGTTGGTGGCTACACCTTC; CDR3: CASSPTGVGGYTF
J: TRBJ1-1; V: TRBV9; D: -; size: -; DNA: TGTGCCAGCAGCGTGGGGGGGGTGAAGAACACTGAAGCTTTCTTT; CDR3: CASSVGGVKNTEAFF
J: TRBJ2-5; V: TRBV19; D: -; size: -; DNA: TGTGCCAGTAGTATAGCAACCTCGGTCGAGACCCAGTACTTC; CDR3: CASSIATSVETQYF
J: TRBJ1-1; V: TRBV7-2; D: -; size: -; DNA: TGTGCCAGCAGCTCCCGGACTGCGAACACTGAAGCTTTCTTT; CDR3: CASSSRTANTEAFF
J: TRBJ1-1; V: TRBV7-9; D: -; size: -; DNA: TGTTCCAGCAGCTTAGAAGACCGCGGGGTTTTCTTT; CDR3: CSSSLEDRGVFF
J: TRBJ2-5; V: TRBV7-9; D: TRBD2; size: -; DNA: TGTGCCAGCAGCCCCCGGGGACTAGCGGGAGTAGAGACCCAGTACTTC; CDR3: CASSPRGLAGVETQYF
J: TRBJ1-5; V: TRBV10-3; D: TRBD1; size: -; DNA: TGTGCCACTGGGACAGGGGAAAATCAGCCCCAGCATTTT; CDR3: CATGTGENQPQHF
J: TRBJ1-5; V: TRBV2; D: -; size: few; DNA: TGTGCCAGCAGTGAAGAAGGGGGAAATCAGCCCCAGCATTTT; CDR3: CASSEEGGNQPQHF
J: TRBJ1-1; V: TRBV4-2; D: -; size: -; DNA: TGTGCCAGCAGCCAAGATTTGAGACTCGCCGGCGGCACTGAAGCTTTCTTT; CDR3: CASSQDLRLAGGTEAFF
J: TRBJ1-5; V: TRBV19; D: -; size: -; DNA: TGTGCCAGTAGGACTACAGGGTATAGCAATCAGCCCCAGCATTTT; CDR3: CASRTTGYSNQPQHF
J: TRBJ2-7; V: TRBV6-6; D: -; size: -; DNA: TGTGCCAGCAGTTACGCCAAAGGGGTCGTTATCTACGAGCAGTACTTC; CDR3: CASSYAKGVVIYEQYF
J: TRBJ2-7; V: TRBV7-2; D: -; size: few; DNA: TGTGCCAGCAGCCGCAATCGAGGCGAGCAGTACTTC; CDR3: CASSRNRGEQYF
J: TRBJ2-5; V: TRBV7-2; D: TRBD2; size: -; DNA: TGTGCCAGCAGCTCGGGACTAGCGGGAGGGCCAGTTGGAGAGACCCAGTACTTC; CDR3: CASSSGLAGGPVGETQYF
J: TRBJ1-6; V: TRBV13; D: TRBD1; size: -; DNA: TGTGCCAGCAGCGAACGTGGACAGGGCGTCTACTCACCCCTCCACTTT; CDR3: CASSERGQGVYSPLHF
J: TRBJ1-1; V: TRBV18; D: -; size: once; DNA: TGTGCCAGCTCACCACCGGGGCTTTTTAACACTGAAGCTTTCTTT; CDR3: CASSPPGLFNTEAFF
J: TRBJ1-5; V: TRBV19; D: -; size: few; DNA: TGTGCCAGTAGTAGGGCAGACAATCAGCCCCAGCATTTT; CDR3: CASSRADNQPQHF
J: TRBJ1-1; V: TRBV11-1; D: -; size: -; DNA: TGTGCCAGCAGCGCTCGGGGGGGGAACACTGAAGCTTTCTTT; CDR3: CASSARGGNTEAFF
J: TRBJ2-6; V: TRBV7-2; D: -; size: few; DNA: TGTGCCAGCAGCTTAGCGGGAGGTGCTGGGGCCAACGTCCTGACTTTC; CDR3: CASSLAGGAGANVLTF
J: TRBJ2-7; V: TRBV5-6; D: TRBD1; size: -; DNA: TGTGCCAGCAGTGGACAGGGCGGGTCCTACGAGCAGTACTTC; CDR3: CASSGQGGSYEQYF
J: TRBJ1-5; V: TRBV28; D: -; size: -; DNA: TGTGCCAGCAGTGTACAGGGTAGGACTCAGCCCCAGCATTTT; CDR3: CASSVQGRTQPQHF
J: TRBJ1-1; V: TRBV11-2; D: TRBD1; size: -; DNA: TGTGCCAGCAGCTTAGACGGACAGGGGGCTGAAGCTTTCTTT; CDR3: CASSLDGQGAEAFF
J: TRBJ2-2; V: TRBV5-6; D: TRBD1; size: -; DNA: TGTGCCAGCAGCTGGGACAGGGTGGGACCCGGGGAGCTGTTTTTT; CDR3: CASSWDRVGPGELFF
J: TRBJ2-7; V: TRBV29-1; D: -; size: few; DNA: TGCAGCGTTGAAGCGGAGAGCTCCTACGAGCAGTACTTC; CDR3: CSVEAESSYEQYF